Listed below are T cell receptor beta chains from one sample, sequenced in a study of T cells in Graves' hyperthyroidism and ophthalmopathy. One entry per CDR3 protein, called by TCRdb with MiXCR from the multiplex PCR reads. The sample has under 400,000 distinct CDR3 sequences, 13% seen once. The sample taken for sequencing was blood. These receptors came from a woman under 30 with Graves' hyperthyroidism. CDR3s include the opening cysteine and the closing phenylalanine or tryptophan. A D gene is named only where the DNA matches it firmly. Only some rows state a clone size, as once, few, many or a class for expanded clones.

clone_size: few
j_call: TRBJ2-7
cdr3_length: 16
d_call: -
v_call: TRBV19
cdr3_nt: TGTGCCAGTAGTATTAACAGAGGTCACTCCGGTGGTGTGCAGTACTTC
cdr3_aa: CASSINRGHSGGVQYF

clone_size: few
j_call: TRBJ1-1
cdr3_length: 14
d_call: -
v_call: TRBV19
cdr3_nt: TGTGCCAGTAGACTACAGGGCATCTACACTGAAGCTTTCTTT
cdr3_aa: CASRLQGIYTEAFF

clone_size: many
j_call: TRBJ2-7
cdr3_length: 15
d_call: TRBD1
v_call: TRBV20-1
cdr3_nt: TGCAGTGCTAGCTGGGGGACAGCGAGCTCCTACGAGCAGTACTTC
cdr3_aa: CSASWGTASSYEQYF

clone_size: many
j_call: TRBJ2-2
cdr3_length: 16
d_call: TRBD2
v_call: TRBV7-3
cdr3_nt: TGTGCCAGCAGCTCCCCCCGGGCGGGAGGTTTGGGGGAGCTGTTTTTT
cdr3_aa: CASSSPRAGGLGELFF

clone_size: -
j_call: TRBJ2-2
cdr3_length: 17
d_call: TRBD2
v_call: TRBV7-3
cdr3_nt: TGTGCCAGCAGCCTGCTAGGGACTAGCGGGGGAACGGGGGAGCTGTTTTTT
cdr3_aa: CASSLLGTSGGTGELFF

clone_size: many
j_call: TRBJ2-7
cdr3_length: 15
d_call: -
v_call: TRBV3-1
cdr3_nt: TGTGCCAGCAGCCAAGGGTGGGGGACTCAGCACGAGCAGTACTTC
cdr3_aa: CASSQGWGTQHEQYF

clone_size: many
j_call: TRBJ1-1
cdr3_length: 16
d_call: -
v_call: TRBV20-1
cdr3_nt: TGCAGTGCTAGAGATAAAAAGAACAGCTGGAACACTGAAGCTTTCTTT
cdr3_aa: CSARDKKNSWNTEAFF

clone_size: -
j_call: TRBJ2-1
cdr3_length: 15
d_call: -
v_call: TRBV9
cdr3_nt: TGTGCCAGCAGCGTCTTTAGCCGGGCGAACAATGAGCAGTTCTTC
cdr3_aa: CASSVFSRANNEQFF

clone_size: many
j_call: TRBJ1-1
cdr3_length: 11
d_call: -
v_call: TRBV28
cdr3_nt: TGTGCCAGCAGTTTGAGCAGGGCGGCTTTCTTT
cdr3_aa: CASSLSRAAFF

clone_size: many
j_call: TRBJ2-7
cdr3_length: 18
d_call: -
v_call: TRBV30
cdr3_nt: TGTGCCTGGAGTCCAGAACCTTTATCGGCAGGGAAATCCTACGAGCAGTACTTC
cdr3_aa: CAWSPEPLSAGKSYEQYF

clone_size: -
j_call: TRBJ2-7
cdr3_length: 13
d_call: -
v_call: TRBV20-1
cdr3_nt: TGCAGTGCTAGTTCGGGACAAACCTACGAGCAGTACTTC
cdr3_aa: CSASSGQTYEQYF

clone_size: once
j_call: TRBJ2-7
cdr3_length: 13
d_call: -
v_call: TRBV20-1
cdr3_nt: TGCAGTGCTAGAGATTTGGTGGCCTACGAGCAGTACTTC
cdr3_aa: CSARDLVAYEQYF

clone_size: -
j_call: TRBJ1-5
cdr3_length: 14
d_call: -
v_call: TRBV30
cdr3_nt: TGTGCCTGGAGTCCGGAGGGAGGCAATCAGCCCCAGCATTTT
cdr3_aa: CAWSPEGGNQPQHF

clone_size: -
j_call: TRBJ2-1
cdr3_length: 16
d_call: TRBD2
v_call: TRBV19
cdr3_nt: TGTGCCAGTAGTGTACCTTGGGGGGGTAGCGGGAGTGAGCAGTTCTTC
cdr3_aa: CASSVPWGGSGSEQFF

clone_size: many
j_call: TRBJ1-5
cdr3_length: 16
d_call: TRBD1
v_call: TRBV5-5
cdr3_nt: TGTGCCAGCAGCCCGTACGGGACAGAAGTCAATCAGCCCCAGCATTTT
cdr3_aa: CASSPYGTEVNQPQHF

clone_size: many
j_call: TRBJ2-7
cdr3_length: 15
d_call: TRBD2
v_call: TRBV7-2
cdr3_nt: TGTGCCAGCAGCCTAGCGGGAGGGAGCTCCTACGAGCAGTACTTC
cdr3_aa: CASSLAGGSSYEQYF

clone_size: -
j_call: TRBJ1-1
cdr3_length: 14
d_call: -
v_call: TRBV19
cdr3_nt: TGTGCCAGTAGCATGTCGGGGGCGGCCACTGAAGCTTTCTTT
cdr3_aa: CASSMSGAATEAFF

clone_size: -
j_call: TRBJ2-7
cdr3_length: 15
d_call: -
v_call: TRBV28
cdr3_nt: TGTGCCAGCACCACTAGAAGAGGGGTTGAGTACGAGCAGTACTTC
cdr3_aa: CASTTRRGVEYEQYF

clone_size: many
j_call: TRBJ1-1
cdr3_length: 15
d_call: -
v_call: TRBV6-1
cdr3_nt: TGTGCCAGCAGCTCCGGGACGCACAAGGTCACTGAAGCTTTCTTT
cdr3_aa: CASSSGTHKVTEAFF

clone_size: many
j_call: TRBJ2-7
cdr3_length: 15
d_call: TRBD1
v_call: TRBV5-1
cdr3_nt: TGCGCCAGCAGCCCCCGACAGGGGGCCTTTTATGAGCAGTACTTC
cdr3_aa: CASSPRQGAFYEQYF

clone_size: many
j_call: TRBJ1-1
cdr3_length: 14
d_call: -
v_call: TRBV27
cdr3_nt: TGTGCCAGCAGTTTCAGGGCCTTGAACACTGAAGCTTTCTTT
cdr3_aa: CASSFRALNTEAFF

clone_size: few
j_call: TRBJ1-3
cdr3_length: 16
d_call: -
v_call: TRBV2
cdr3_nt: TGTGCCAGCAGTGGGAGGCGGTACCTCTCTGGAAACACCATATATTTT
cdr3_aa: CASSGRRYLSGNTIYF

clone_size: many
j_call: TRBJ2-1
cdr3_length: 16
d_call: TRBD2
v_call: TRBV7-6
cdr3_nt: TGTGCCAGCAGCTTAGGAGCGGGGGGGCCCTACAATGAGCAGTTCTTC
cdr3_aa: CASSLGAGGPYNEQFF

clone_size: many
j_call: TRBJ1-5
cdr3_length: 15
d_call: -
v_call: TRBV5-1
cdr3_nt: TGCGCCAGCAGCTTGGACCCTGGGACCGAACAGCCCCAGCATTTT
cdr3_aa: CASSLDPGTEQPQHF

clone_size: many
j_call: TRBJ1-6
cdr3_length: 13
d_call: -
v_call: TRBV12-3/TRBV12-4
cdr3_nt: TGTGCCAGCTCCCTTTTTGGGGATTCACCCCTCCACTTT
cdr3_aa: CASSLFGDSPLHF

clone_size: -
j_call: TRBJ2-5
cdr3_length: 16
d_call: TRBD2
v_call: TRBV7-9
cdr3_nt: TGTGCCAGCAGCTTAGTGACTAGCGGGGGGCAGGGGACCCAGTACTTC
cdr3_aa: CASSLVTSGGQGTQYF

clone_size: many
j_call: TRBJ2-5
cdr3_length: 12
d_call: -
v_call: TRBV20-1
cdr3_nt: TGCAGTGCTACGACAGATACAGAGACCCAGTACTTC
cdr3_aa: CSATTDTETQYF

clone_size: -
j_call: TRBJ1-5
cdr3_length: 17
d_call: TRBD1
v_call: TRBV18
cdr3_nt: TGTGCCAGCTCACCAGTGGGCAGGGGGGTATGGATGCAGCCCCAGCATTTT
cdr3_aa: CASSPVGRGVWMQPQHF

clone_size: many
j_call: TRBJ1-1
cdr3_length: 13
d_call: TRBD1
v_call: TRBV28
cdr3_nt: TGTGCCAGCAGTCTCGCGACAGGGACTGAAGCTTTCTTT
cdr3_aa: CASSLATGTEAFF

clone_size: many
j_call: TRBJ1-1
cdr3_length: 14
d_call: -
v_call: TRBV7-2
cdr3_nt: TGTGCCAGCAGCTCCACTACATCCGTCACTGAAGCTTTCTTT
cdr3_aa: CASSSTTSVTEAFF

clone_size: many
j_call: TRBJ2-3
cdr3_length: 15
d_call: TRBD2
v_call: TRBV6-1
cdr3_nt: TGTGCCAGCAGTAACGGGGGGATAAGCACAGATACGCAGTATTTT
cdr3_aa: CASSNGGISTDTQYF

clone_size: many
j_call: TRBJ1-5
cdr3_length: 14
d_call: -
v_call: TRBV24-1
cdr3_nt: TGTGCCACCAGTGATTTGTCGGTAGGTCAGCCCCAGCATTTT
cdr3_aa: CATSDLSVGQPQHF

clone_size: few
j_call: TRBJ1-4
cdr3_length: 14
d_call: TRBD1
v_call: TRBV5-4
cdr3_nt: TGTGCCAGCCTAAACAGGGGGGATAATGAAAAACTGTTTTTT
cdr3_aa: CASLNRGDNEKLFF

clone_size: many
j_call: TRBJ2-7
cdr3_length: 15
d_call: -
v_call: TRBV28
cdr3_nt: TGTGCCAGCAGTTGGATGGGCCAGGGCGGGTACGAGCAGTACTTC
cdr3_aa: CASSWMGQGGYEQYF

clone_size: few
j_call: TRBJ1-1
cdr3_length: 15
d_call: -
v_call: TRBV7-9
cdr3_nt: TGTGCCAGCAGCCTAGGCTCAGGGTTCGGGACTGAAGCTTTCTTT
cdr3_aa: CASSLGSGFGTEAFF

clone_size: many
j_call: TRBJ2-7
cdr3_length: 12
d_call: -
v_call: TRBV6-2/TRBV6-3
cdr3_nt: TGTGCCAGCAGTTACGTCGGCTACGAGCAGTACTTC
cdr3_aa: CASSYVGYEQYF

clone_size: many
j_call: TRBJ2-5
cdr3_length: 16
d_call: -
v_call: TRBV9
cdr3_nt: TGTGCCAGCAGCGTCGGCCGGGACACCAATTGGGAGACCCAGTACTTC
cdr3_aa: CASSVGRDTNWETQYF

clone_size: many
j_call: TRBJ2-1
cdr3_length: 13
d_call: -
v_call: TRBV28
cdr3_nt: TGTGCCAGCAGTTTAGTGTCGCCGCGTGAGCAGTTCTTC
cdr3_aa: CASSLVSPREQFF

clone_size: many
j_call: TRBJ1-1
cdr3_length: 17
d_call: TRBD1
v_call: TRBV6-1
cdr3_nt: TGTGCCAGCAGTGAAGTACAGGGGGCTGGGGGGGGCACTGAAGCTTTCTTT
cdr3_aa: CASSEVQGAGGGTEAFF

clone_size: many
j_call: TRBJ2-3
cdr3_length: 17
d_call: TRBD2
v_call: TRBV7-8
cdr3_nt: TGTGCCAGCAGATCTCCGCTAGCGGGAGGCCTCCGAGATACGCAGTATTTT
cdr3_aa: CASRSPLAGGLRDTQYF

clone_size: -
j_call: TRBJ2-1
cdr3_length: 19
d_call: TRBD2
v_call: TRBV4-1
cdr3_nt: TGCGCCAGCAGCCAAATTTTTATTTCTTCGACTAGCAGAAACAATGAGCAGTTCTTC
cdr3_aa: CASSQIFISSTSRNNEQFF

clone_size: many
j_call: TRBJ1-1
cdr3_length: 14
d_call: -
v_call: TRBV27
cdr3_nt: TGTGCCAGCAGTTTATCCAGGCTGAACACTGAAGCTTTCTTT
cdr3_aa: CASSLSRLNTEAFF

clone_size: few
j_call: TRBJ2-5
cdr3_length: 18
d_call: TRBD2
v_call: TRBV6-1
cdr3_nt: TGTGCCAGCAAACGATCGGCTAGCGGGGGTAGTCCTCAAGAGACCCAGTACTTC
cdr3_aa: CASKRSASGGSPQETQYF

clone_size: few
j_call: TRBJ2-5
cdr3_length: 12
d_call: -
v_call: TRBV29-1
cdr3_nt: TGCAGCGTCAAGGTTTGGTCAGAGACCCAGTACTTC
cdr3_aa: CSVKVWSETQYF

clone_size: many
j_call: TRBJ2-7
cdr3_length: 13
d_call: -
v_call: TRBV27
cdr3_nt: TGTGCCATTTCGAGATTCAGGGGTGGCGAGCAGTACTTC
cdr3_aa: CAISRFRGGEQYF

clone_size: few
j_call: TRBJ1-2
cdr3_length: 13
d_call: TRBD1
v_call: TRBV19
cdr3_nt: TGTGCCAGTAGGGGCAGGGGGCGCGATGGCTACACCTTC
cdr3_aa: CASRGRGRDGYTF

clone_size: many
j_call: TRBJ2-1
cdr3_length: 15
d_call: TRBD1
v_call: TRBV18
cdr3_nt: TGTGCCAGCTCACCTGGACAGGTCGGATACAATGAGCAGTTCTTC
cdr3_aa: CASSPGQVGYNEQFF

clone_size: many
j_call: TRBJ2-5
cdr3_length: 13
d_call: -
v_call: TRBV20-1
cdr3_nt: TGCAGTGCTAGAGCGAACTACCAAGAGACCCAGTACTTC
cdr3_aa: CSARANYQETQYF

clone_size: many
j_call: TRBJ2-5
cdr3_length: 14
d_call: -
v_call: TRBV7-2
cdr3_nt: TGTGCCAGCACCGCCCCCCCCACTCAAGAGACCCAGTACTTC
cdr3_aa: CASTAPPTQETQYF

clone_size: many
j_call: TRBJ1-4
cdr3_length: 14
d_call: -
v_call: TRBV7-2
cdr3_nt: TGTGCCAGCAGCTTAGAAAGGCCCAGTGGAAAACTGTTTTTT
cdr3_aa: CASSLERPSGKLFF

clone_size: many
j_call: TRBJ2-3
cdr3_length: 13
d_call: -
v_call: TRBV11-2
cdr3_nt: TGTGCCAGCAGCTCCCGGTGGGCAGATACGCAGTATTTT
cdr3_aa: CASSSRWADTQYF

clone_size: many
j_call: TRBJ1-2
cdr3_length: 13
d_call: -
v_call: TRBV11-2
cdr3_nt: TGTGCCAGCAGCTCGTCTACAGGGTTTGGCTACACCTTC
cdr3_aa: CASSSSTGFGYTF

clone_size: few
j_call: TRBJ2-6
cdr3_length: 17
d_call: -
v_call: TRBV6-1
cdr3_nt: TGTGCCAGCACCCTAGAAGGGACACTGTCCGGGGCCAACGTCCTGACTTTC
cdr3_aa: CASTLEGTLSGANVLTF

clone_size: -
j_call: TRBJ2-2
cdr3_length: 15
d_call: -
v_call: TRBV2
cdr3_nt: TGTGCCAGCAGTGAGTGGAGGGGGCGCCCCGGGGAGCTGTTTTTT
cdr3_aa: CASSEWRGRPGELFF

clone_size: many
j_call: TRBJ2-3
cdr3_length: 15
d_call: TRBD2
v_call: TRBV7-2
cdr3_nt: TGTGCCAGCAGCGGGGGAGCGGGGCCCCTATATACGCAGTATTTT
cdr3_aa: CASSGGAGPLYTQYF

clone_size: many
j_call: TRBJ1-2
cdr3_length: 13
d_call: -
v_call: TRBV15
cdr3_nt: TGTGCCACCAGCGGGGAACAGGGCTATGGCTACACCTTC
cdr3_aa: CATSGEQGYGYTF

clone_size: many
j_call: TRBJ2-1
cdr3_length: 13
d_call: TRBD2
v_call: TRBV6-2/TRBV6-3
cdr3_nt: TGTGCCAGCAGTTCAGCGGGAGGGAATGAGCAGTTCTTC
cdr3_aa: CASSSAGGNEQFF